This T cell receptor beta chain was identified during a study of blood T cell repertoires in COVID-19. Study-wide background: T cells, B-cell-depleted T cells, or PBMCs provided the cDNA or gDNA that served as material.

The germline V gene encodes CDR1 MNHEY and CDR2 SVGAGI. V shed 0 bases and J shed 6 bases, with 14 bases lying between them. The CDR3 is made up of 16 amino acids. How the authors handled the data: Using reference gene primer amplification, nucleated cell counts were estimated. This table comes from immunoSEQ multiplex PCR, and its TCRdb copy is limited to in-frame clones, with some not included. Clonal size and the V and J genes are those of that table, whereas D and trimming came from the DNA. The sample has over 300,000 clones, 80% to 90% seen once. The specimen sequenced was PBMCs or T cells enriched from blood (not recorded which). The TCR originated in a man aged 25 to 45 who had recovered from COVID-19. This chain links TRBV6-5 with TRBJ2-2; D may be TRBD2 (6 bases). DNA of the CDR3: TGTGCCAGCAGTTACTCGACGGGGGAGGTGGCCGGGGAGCTGTTTTTT. Its protein product is CASSYSTGEVAGELFF.